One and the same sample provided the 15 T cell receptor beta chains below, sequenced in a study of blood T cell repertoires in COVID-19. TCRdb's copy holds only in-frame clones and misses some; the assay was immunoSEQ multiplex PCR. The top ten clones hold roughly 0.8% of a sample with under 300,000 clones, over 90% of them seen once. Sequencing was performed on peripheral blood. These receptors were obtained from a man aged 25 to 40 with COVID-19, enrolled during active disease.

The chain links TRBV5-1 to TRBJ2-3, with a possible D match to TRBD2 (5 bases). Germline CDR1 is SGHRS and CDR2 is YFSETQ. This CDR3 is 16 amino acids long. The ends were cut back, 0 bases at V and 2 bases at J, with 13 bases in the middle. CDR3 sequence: CASSLGEGIPTDTQYF. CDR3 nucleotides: TGCGCCAGCAGCTTGGGCGAGGGAATTCCCACAGATACGCAGTATTTT.

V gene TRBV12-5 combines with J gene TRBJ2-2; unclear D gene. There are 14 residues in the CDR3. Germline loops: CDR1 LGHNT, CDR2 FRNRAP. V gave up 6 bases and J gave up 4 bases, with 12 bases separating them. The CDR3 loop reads CASGPKESTGELFF. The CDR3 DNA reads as TGTGCTAGTGGCCCCAAAGAGAGCACCGGGGAGCTGTTTTTT.

The DNA of the CDR3 is TGTGCCAGCAGTTTCCAGGGTTTAAGCACTGAAGCTTTCTTT. Translating gives CASSFQGLSTEAFF. V gene TRBV2 combines with J gene TRBJ1-1, with D perhaps TRBD1 (5 bases). Germline V lookup: CDR1 SNHLY, CDR2 FYNNEI. The CDR3 spans 14 residues. V was cut by 5 bases and J by 4 bases, with 14 bases left in between.

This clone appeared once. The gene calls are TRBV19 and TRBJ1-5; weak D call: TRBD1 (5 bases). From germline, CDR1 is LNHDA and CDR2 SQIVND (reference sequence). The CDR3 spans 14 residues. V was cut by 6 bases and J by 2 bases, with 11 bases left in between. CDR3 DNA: TGTGCCAGTAGCTTTCAGGGCGGCAATCAGCCCCAGCATTTT. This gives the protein CASSFQGGNQPQHF.

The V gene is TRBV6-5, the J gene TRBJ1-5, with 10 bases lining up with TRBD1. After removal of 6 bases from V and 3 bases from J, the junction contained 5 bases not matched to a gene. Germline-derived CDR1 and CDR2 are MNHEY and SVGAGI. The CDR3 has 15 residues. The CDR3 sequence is CASRGTGAYNQPQHF. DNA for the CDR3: TGTGCCAGCAGGGGGACAGGGGCCTACAATCAGCCCCAGCATTTT.

The CDR3 spells CASSIGQGEETQYF. The CDR3 nucleotides read TGTGCCAGTAGTATTGGGCAGGGGGAAGAGACCCAGTACTTC. The chain is built from TRBV19 and TRBJ2-5; 7 bases are shared with TRBD1. Per germline, CDR1 LNHDA and CDR2 SQIVND (reference sequence). J gave up 3 bases and V 3 bases, and 4 bases lay outside the gene matches. This CDR3 region has 14 residues.

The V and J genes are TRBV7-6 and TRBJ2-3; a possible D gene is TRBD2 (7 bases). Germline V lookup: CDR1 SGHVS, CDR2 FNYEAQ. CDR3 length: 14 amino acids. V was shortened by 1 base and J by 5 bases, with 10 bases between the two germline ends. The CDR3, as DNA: TGTGCCAGCAGCTTAGGGGGGGGCGAAGATACGCAGTATTTT. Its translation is CASSLGGGEDTQYF.

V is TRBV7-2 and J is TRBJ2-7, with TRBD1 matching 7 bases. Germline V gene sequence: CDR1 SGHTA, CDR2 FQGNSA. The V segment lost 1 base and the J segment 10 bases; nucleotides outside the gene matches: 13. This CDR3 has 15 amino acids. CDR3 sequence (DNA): TGTGCCAGCAGCTTAGGACAGGGCTTTCGGGGTGCTCAGTACTTC. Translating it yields CASSLGQGFRGAQYF.

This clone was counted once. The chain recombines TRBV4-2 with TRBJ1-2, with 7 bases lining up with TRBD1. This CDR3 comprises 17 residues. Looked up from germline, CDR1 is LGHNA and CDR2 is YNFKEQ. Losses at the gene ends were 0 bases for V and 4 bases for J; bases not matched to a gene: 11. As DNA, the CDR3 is TGTGCCAGCAGCCAAGAGGTCGATGCAGGGGGAGGCTATGGCTACACCTTC. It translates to CASSQEVDAGGGYGYTF.

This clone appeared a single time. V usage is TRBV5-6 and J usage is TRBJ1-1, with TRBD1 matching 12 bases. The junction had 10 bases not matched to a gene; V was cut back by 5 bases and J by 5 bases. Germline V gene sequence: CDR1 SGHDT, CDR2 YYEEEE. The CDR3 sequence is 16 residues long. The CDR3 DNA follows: TGTGCCAGCAGGGGACCGGGACAGGGGGCCTGGACTGAAGCTTTCTTT. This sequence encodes CASRGPGQGAWTEAFF.

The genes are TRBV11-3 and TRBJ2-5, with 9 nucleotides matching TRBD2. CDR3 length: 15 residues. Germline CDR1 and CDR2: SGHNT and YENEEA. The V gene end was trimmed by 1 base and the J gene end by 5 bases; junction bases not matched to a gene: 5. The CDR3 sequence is CASSLGRGGQETQYF. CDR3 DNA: TGTGCCAGCAGCTTAGGGCGGGGGGGCCAGGAGACCCAGTACTTC.

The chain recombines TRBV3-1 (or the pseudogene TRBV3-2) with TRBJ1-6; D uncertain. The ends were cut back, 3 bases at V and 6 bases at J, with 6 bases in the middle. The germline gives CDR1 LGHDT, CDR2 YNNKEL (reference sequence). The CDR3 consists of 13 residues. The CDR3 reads CASSHRGNSPLHF. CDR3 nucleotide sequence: TGTGCCAGCAGCCATCGGGGTAATTCACCCCTCCACTTT.

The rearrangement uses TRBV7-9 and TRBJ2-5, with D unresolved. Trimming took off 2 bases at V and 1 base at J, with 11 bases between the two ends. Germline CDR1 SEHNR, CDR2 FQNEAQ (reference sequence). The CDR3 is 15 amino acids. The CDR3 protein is CASSLSRVGQETQYF. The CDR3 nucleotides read TGTGCCAGCAGCTTAAGCCGGGTCGGCCAAGAGACCCAGTACTTC.

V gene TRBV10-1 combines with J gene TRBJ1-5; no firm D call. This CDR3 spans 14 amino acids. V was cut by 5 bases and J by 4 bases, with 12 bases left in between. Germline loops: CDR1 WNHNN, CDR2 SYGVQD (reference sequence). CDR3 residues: CASSTALRNQPQHF. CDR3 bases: TGCGCCAGCAGTACAGCATTACGAAATCAGCCCCAGCATTTT.

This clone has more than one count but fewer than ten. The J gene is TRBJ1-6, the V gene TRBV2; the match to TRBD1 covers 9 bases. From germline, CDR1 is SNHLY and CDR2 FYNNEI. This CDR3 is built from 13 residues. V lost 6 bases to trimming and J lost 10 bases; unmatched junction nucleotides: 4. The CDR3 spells CASSATGGSPLHF. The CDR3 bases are TGTGCCAGCAGCGCGACAGGGGGATCACCCCTCCACTTT.